The 8 T cell receptor beta chains below all came from one sample that was sequenced in a study of blood T cells in healthy people across ages. Sample-barcoded 5' priming and a J-beta primer mix drove a second PCR of about 6 to 12 cycles. One entry per CDR3 protein, called by TCRdb with MiXCR from the 5' RACE reads. The sample has about 1.4 million distinct CDR3 sequences; roughly 64% are singletons. The source material was blood. The receptors originated from a man aged 18 to 30 in good health.

Points on this clonotype: One end of the junction is discordant with germline, which a read error may explain. The chain joins TRBV6-1 to TRBJ2-6; D possibly corresponds to TRBD1 (5 bases). This CDR3 contains 20 residues. The germline CDR1 and CDR2 sequences are MNHNS and SASEGT. In DNA form, the CDR3 reads TGTGCCAGCAGTGAATATCCCAGTCCCCCCCCTTCCCCTGGGGCCAACGTCCCGACTTTC. This gives the protein CASSEYPSPPPSPGANVPTF.

The genes are TRBV20-1 and TRBJ2-4; no clear D. This CDR3 region has 13 residues. The germline V gene has CDR1 DFQATT and CDR2 SNEGSKA (reference sequence). The CDR3 protein is CSAGPGAKNIQYF. The DNA of the CDR3 is TGCAGCGCAGGCCCTGGGGCCAAAAACATTCAGTACTTC.

This clonotype was observed a handful of times. This chain joins TRBV11-2 and TRBJ1-1; D is uncertain. V was pared by 1 base and J by 4 bases, with 10 bases between. CDR1 and CDR2 from the germline V gene are SGHAT and FQNNGV. The CDR3 is 14 amino acids. CDR3 sequence (DNA): TGTGCCAGCAGCTTAGCCCAGAGTTCCACTGAAGCTTTCTTT. It yields the protein CASSLAQSSTEAFF.

The chain recombines TRBV6-5 with TRBJ2-7; maybe TRBD1 (6 bases). Germline V lookup: CDR1 MNHEY, CDR2 SVGAGI. The V end was cut by 2 bases, the J end by 5 bases, with 10 bases between. This CDR3 region has 13 residues. The CDR3 region has the DNA TGTGCCAGCAGTTACAACAGGGCGGACGAGCAGTACTTC. It yields the protein CASSYNRADEQYF.

This clonotype appeared a single time. One junction end disagrees with the germline gene, perhaps due to a read error. The gene calls are TRBV3-1 and TRBJ2-7, with D possibly being TRBD2 (5 bases). There are 15 residues in the CDR3. Germline V lookup: CDR1 LGHDT, CDR2 YNNKEL (reference sequence). CDR3 coding DNA: TGTGCTAGCAGCCCGGGTGAGGGTACCGGTTCTCCCCAGTACTTC. This gives the protein CASSPGEGTGSPQYF.

The chain uses TRBV29-1 and TRBJ2-3; 9 positions match TRBD2. CDR3 length: 16 residues. V lost 3 bases and J lost 4; bases outside the gene matches: 11. CDR1 and CDR2 (germline): SQVTM, ANQGSEA. CDR3 loop: CSVDFLAGVWSDTQYF. CDR3 sequence (DNA): TGCAGCGTTGATTTTTTAGCGGGAGTATGGTCAGATACGCAGTATTTT.

The chain joins TRBV7-8 to TRBJ2-3; TRBD2 might be the D (6 bases). Germline V gene data show CDR1 as SGHVS and CDR2 as FQNEAQ. V was cut by 6 bases and J by 6 bases, with 13 bases left in between. This CDR3 contains 13 residues. The CDR3 DNA reads as TGTGCCAGCAGGGGGACTTTCAGGGATACGCAGTATTTT. This sequence encodes CASRGTFRDTQYF.

The chain's CDR3 is CASSHFADRYTEAFF. The CDR3 nucleotides are TGCGCCAGCAGCCATTTCGCGGACAGATACACTGAAGCTTTCTTT. This sequence joins TRBV4-1 and TRBJ1-1; weak D call: TRBD1 (6 bases). Germline V gene data show CDR1 as MGHRA and CDR2 as YSYEKL. V lost 3 bases to trimming and J lost 3 bases, with 14 bases between them. The CDR3 is 15 amino acids.